Shown below are 30 T cell receptor beta chains from a single sample sequenced in a study of T cells after yellow fever vaccination. MiXCR, run by TCRdb on the 5' RACE reads, gives a single entry per CDR3 protein. The data contain about 260,000 distinct CDR3 sequences, roughly 3.5% of them seen just once; the ten biggest clones take up over 15%. This specimen consisted of PBMCs, obtained 15 days after the yellow fever booster vaccination. All receptors derive from a man younger than 35 who received the YFV17D yellow fever vaccine.

This clonotype was seen many times. The V gene is TRBV25-1, the J gene TRBJ2-1, with D possibly being TRBD2 (5 bases). The length of the CDR3 is 15 residues. Trimming shortened V by 7 bases and J by 0 bases, and 13 bases separated the two germline ends. The germline CDR1 and CDR2 sequences are MGHDK and SYGVNS. CDR3 protein: CASTGIERSYNEQFF. DNA for the CDR3: TGTGCCAGCACGGGGATTGAACGCTCCTACAATGAGCAGTTCTTC.

This clonotype came up many times. V and J are TRBV7-8 and TRBJ1-2; TRBD1 agrees at 8 bases. Germline lookup yields CDR1 SGHVS and CDR2 FQNEAQ. The CDR3 has 15 residues. V lost 5 bases to trimming and J lost 4 bases; unmatched junction nucleotides: 9. The CDR3 loop is CASSVTGGTSYGYTF. CDR3 sequence (DNA): TGTGCCAGCAGCGTCACAGGGGGAACTTCCTATGGCTACACCTTC.

At least ten counts were recorded for this clonotype. The chain recombines TRBV10-3 with TRBJ2-3, with D tentatively TRBD1 or TRBD2 (5 bases each). The CDR3 loop spans 14 amino acids. V lost 2 bases, J lost 0 bases, and 6 bases lay in between. Germline CDR1 is ENHRY and CDR2 is SYGVKD. Written as DNA, the CDR3 is TGTGCCATCAGTGAGGAGGGGAGCACAGATACGCAGTATTTT. Translation: CAISEEGSTDTQYF.

The chain recombines TRBV11-2 with TRBJ1-5; a weak D match, TRBD1 (6 bases). This CDR3 has 13 residues. Trimming removed 5 bases from V and 7 bases from J, with 12 bases in between. Germline values: CDR1 SGHAT, CDR2 FQNNGV. DNA of the CDR3: TGTGCCAGCAGCCCAGGCAGGGGACAGCCCCAGCATTTT. Translation gives CASSPGRGQPQHF.

This clonotype was found many times. The chain joins TRBV5-5 to TRBJ2-1; D might be TRBD1 or TRBD2, each matching 5 bases. V lost 2 bases and J 9 bases, leaving 9 bases between the germline ends. Looked up from germline, CDR1 is SGHKS and CDR2 is YYEKEE (reference sequence). The CDR3 contains 12 residues. CDR3 nucleotide sequence: TGTGCCAGCAGCTTCAGGGCGGGTGAGCAGTTCTTC. Its protein product is CASSFRAGEQFF. Combining the CDR3 with reference TRBV5-5 and TRBJ2-1 gives the whole variable domain DAGVTQSPTHLIKTRGQQVTLRCSPISGHKSVSWYQQVLGQGPQFIFQYYEKEERGRGNFPDRFSARQFPNYSSELNVNALLLGDSALYLCASSFRAGEQFFGPGTRLTVL.

This clonotype was observed many times. The chain recombines TRBV5-1 with TRBJ1-1; D unclear. Germline CDR1 SGHRS, CDR2 YFSETQ. The CDR3 has 12 residues. Trimming took off 6 bases at V and 2 bases at J, with 8 bases between the two ends. This chain's CDR3 is CASIGLNTEAFF. The CDR3 nucleotides are TGCGCCAGCATCGGGCTTAACACTGAAGCTTTCTTT.

This clonotype was detected many times. The chain combines TRBV7-3 with TRBJ2-2, with D tentatively TRBD2 (6 bases). The germline V and J ends were trimmed by 4 bases and 6 bases, with 24 bases remaining between them. The CDR3 contains 18 residues. Germline V gene data show CDR1 as SGHTA and CDR2 as FQGTGA. DNA of the CDR3: TGTGCCAGCAGCTCCAGGGAGGACGCCTGGGGAGTCCCCGGGGAGCTGTTTTTT. It yields the protein CASSSREDAWGVPGELFF.

This clonotype was observed many times. This chain links TRBV5-1 with TRBJ2-1; 10 positions agree with TRBD1. CDR3 length: 14 residues. The V gene's germline CDR1 is SGHRS and CDR2 YFSETQ. V lost 2 bases to trimming and J lost 8 bases; unmatched junction nucleotides: 4. This chain's CDR3 is CASSFGQGEDEQFF. The CDR3 DNA sequence: TGCGCCAGCAGCTTCGGACAGGGGGAGGATGAGCAGTTCTTC.

In its sample, this clonotype was seen many times. This sequence joins TRBV7-9 and TRBJ1-1; D call uncertain. Germline-derived CDR1 and CDR2 are SEHNR and FQNEAQ (reference sequence). The CDR3 extends over 16 amino acids. V lost 2 bases and J 0 bases, leaving 13 bases between the germline ends. CDR3 DNA: TGTGCCAGCAGCTTACCTGGGCTGGGCATGAACACTGAAGCTTTCTTT. Translation gives CASSLPGLGMNTEAFF.

Ten or more counts support this clonotype. The gene calls are TRBV6-2 or TRBV6-3 and TRBJ2-7, with 7 bases fitting TRBD2. CDR3 length: 12 amino acids. The germline V gene has CDR1 MNHEY and CDR2 SVGEGT. Trimming cost V 8 bases and J 3 bases; bases outside gene matches: 4. As DNA, the CDR3 is TGTGCCAGCCGGGACTATAACTACGAGCAGTACTTC. It translates to CASRDYNYEQYF.

This clonotype was seen ten or more times. The chain joins TRBV28 to TRBJ2-2; D is undetermined. Germline assignment: CDR1 MDHEN and CDR2 SYDVKM. This CDR3 has 12 amino acids. In DNA, the CDR3 is TGTGGTGGCAGTACAAACACCGGGGAGCTGTTTTTT. It codes for CGGSTNTGELFF. The variable domain in full, completed from reference TRBV28 and TRBJ2-2, reads DVKVTQSSRYLVKRTGEKVFLECVQDMDHENMFWYRQDPGLGLRLIYFSYDVKMKEKGDIPEGYSVSREKKERFSLILESASTNQTSMYLCGGSTNTGELFFGEGSRLTVL.

This clonotype was observed at least ten times. The V gene is TRBV24-1, the J gene TRBJ2-6; D uncertain. The length of the CDR3 is 13 residues. V lost 4 bases to trimming and J lost 4 bases, with 4 bases between them. Germline-derived CDR1 and CDR2 are KGHDR and SFDVKD. DNA of the CDR3: TGTGCCACCAGTGAGGCAGGGGCCAACGTCCTGACTTTC. Protein product: CATSEAGANVLTF.

CDR3 nucleotides: TGTGCCAGCAGCTTGGAACTGACCTTCTCTGGAAACACCATATATTTT. Translating gives CASSLELTFSGNTIYF. V usage is TRBV5-6 and J usage is TRBJ1-3; D gene ambiguous. The CDR3 runs 16 residues. Deletions cut 0 bases from V and 0 bases from J, with 10 bases between. The germline V gene encodes CDR1 SGHDT and CDR2 YYEEEE.

Many counts were recorded for this clonotype. The V gene is TRBV4-1, the J gene TRBJ2-3; TRBD1 matches at 7 bases. The CDR3 loop spans 15 amino acids. In germline, CDR1 is MGHRA, CDR2 YSYEKL. With V trimmed by 4 bases and J by 2 bases, 6 bases remained unmatched. This chain's CDR3 is CASSLQGVATDTQYF. CDR3 sequence (DNA): TGCGCCAGCAGCCTTCAGGGGGTGGCCACAGATACGCAGTATTTT.

This clonotype has more than one count but fewer than ten. The gene calls are TRBV7-2 and TRBJ1-2; TRBD1 is a possible D gene (6 bases). Trimming pared 5 bases from V and 5 bases from J, leaving 21 bases between. The germline CDR1 and CDR2 sequences are SGHTA and FQGNSA. The CDR3 spans 16 residues. In DNA, the CDR3 is TGTGCCAGCAGCCCTAGAAGGTCCGGGGGGGCTTATGGCTACACCTTC. This translates into CASSPRRSGGAYGYTF.

This clonotype was picked up many times. This sequence joins TRBV20-1 and TRBJ1-2, with D maybe TRBD1 (5 bases). The CDR3 is made up of 16 amino acids. V dropped 2 bases and J dropped 4 bases, with 20 bases sitting between them. Germline V gene sequence: CDR1 DFQATT, CDR2 SNEGSKA (reference sequence). CDR3 protein: CSARPKGLHLLYGYTF. The CDR3 DNA follows: TGCAGTGCTAGACCGAAGGGACTCCATCTACTCTATGGCTACACCTTC.

This clonotype has ten or more counts. V is TRBV4-3 and J is TRBJ2-2, with TRBD2 matching 11 bases. With 8 bases clipped from V and 6 bases from J, the junction kept 8 bases outside the gene matches. This CDR3 comprises 15 residues. Looked up from germline, CDR1 is LGHNA and CDR2 is YSLEER. In DNA, the CDR3 is TGCGCCAGCGGTAGCGGGGGGGCCCTCCCCGGGGAGCTGTTTTTT. Its protein is CASGSGGALPGELFF.

This clonotype showed up many times. V gene TRBV7-2 combines with J gene TRBJ1-4, with D uncertain. The CDR3 runs 12 residues. V lost 4 bases to trimming and J lost 8 bases, with 8 bases between them. The germline V gene encodes CDR1 SGHTA and CDR2 FQGNSA. The CDR3 sequence is CASSSPWEKLFF. The CDR3 nucleotides read TGTGCCAGCAGCTCGCCCTGGGAAAAACTGTTTTTT. The variable domain in full, with the rest retrieved from reference TRBV7-2 and TRBJ1-4, is GAGVSQSPSNKVTEKGKDVELRCDPISGHTALYWYRQSLGQGLEFLIYFQGNSAPDKSGLPSDRFSAERTGGSVSTLTIQRTQQEDSAVYLCASSSPWEKLFFGSGTQLSVL.

The table lists this clonotype with many counts. The rearrangement joins TRBV6-1 to TRBJ2-7; D may match TRBD1 or TRBD2 (6 bases each). The germline V gene has CDR1 MNHNS and CDR2 SASEGT. Trimming shortened V by 3 bases and J by 2 bases, and 14 bases separated the two germline ends. The CDR3 extends over 15 amino acids. The CDR3 spells CASSDAWGAAYEQYV. DNA of the CDR3: TGTGCCAGCAGTGACGCTTGGGGGGCCGCCTACGAGCAGTACGTC.

A few counts support this clonotype. The V and J genes are TRBV7-2 and TRBJ1-5, with D possibly matching TRBD1 (6 bases). Germline V lookup: CDR1 SGHTA, CDR2 FQGNSA. Trimming took off 5 bases at V and 5 bases at J, with 25 bases between the two ends. The CDR3 has 18 amino acids. DNA of the CDR3: TGTGCCAGCAGCCGACTTGGGGGCCCTAGACAGGCCCATCAGCCCCAGCATTTT. This sequence encodes CASSRLGGPRQAHQPQHF.

Many counts were recorded for this clonotype. The chain joins TRBV13 to TRBJ2-5; the D call may be TRBD1 or TRBD2 (5 bases each). Trimming cost V 6 bases and J 2 bases, with 31 bases left between them. This CDR3 region has 20 residues. Germline lookup yields CDR1 PRHDT and CDR2 FYEKMQ (reference sequence). The CDR3 DNA reads as TGTGCCAGCAGTCTTATAATACGGGACCTTGCTACACCGGGACAAGAGACCCAGTACTTC. Protein product: CASSLIIRDLATPGQETQYF.

This clonotype was detected many times. The chain joins TRBV12-3 or TRBV12-4 to TRBJ1-2; 8 bases align to TRBD1. The V and J ends lost 4 bases and 8 bases, in that order; junction bases with no gene match: 6. This CDR3 has 13 amino acids. The CDR3 here is CASSSQGARGYTF. The CDR3 DNA reads TGTGCCAGCAGTTCGCAGGGGGCGCGAGGCTACACCTTC.

This clonotype appeared many times. This chain uses TRBV5-6 with TRBJ2-4, with D unresolved. Germline V lookup: CDR1 SGHDT, CDR2 YYEEEE. V shed 6 bases and J shed 0 bases, with 19 bases lying between them. This CDR3 is built from 17 residues. As DNA, the CDR3 is TGTGCCAGCAACAATTTAGGTCGTGGGCAAGCCAAAAACATTCAGTACTTC. Protein: CASNNLGRGQAKNIQYF.

This clonotype has ten or more counts. V usage is TRBV7-9 and J usage is TRBJ2-7; TRBD1 aligns across 8 bases. Germline CDR1 reads SEHNR; CDR2 reads FQNEAQ (reference sequence). CDR3 length: 14 residues. The junction had 7 bases not matched to a gene; V was cut back by 3 bases and J by 6 bases. CDR3 in DNA: TGTGCCAGCAGCTTGGGGACAGGCCGGGGCGAGCAGTACGTC. It codes for CASSLGTGRGEQYV.

This clonotype was counted ten times or more. The gene calls are TRBV5-1 and TRBJ1-4; no definite D call. Germline CDR1 is SGHRS and CDR2 is YFSETQ. The CDR3 length is 12 residues. V dropped 0 bases and J dropped 10 bases, with 7 bases sitting between them. CDR3 loop: CASSLVGGKLFF. The CDR3 bases are TGCGCCAGCAGCTTGGTGGGAGGAAAACTGTTTTTT. The full variable domain, with the rest looked up from reference TRBV5-1 and TRBJ1-4, is KAGVTQTPRYLIKTRGQQVTLSCSPISGHRSVSWYQQTPGQGLQFLFEYFSETQRNKGNFPGRFSGRQFSNSRSEMNVSTLELGDSALYLCASSLVGGKLFFGSGTQLSVL.

This clonotype was counted at least ten times. The rearrangement joins TRBV20-1 to TRBJ2-1; 8 nucleotides agree with TRBD2. V dropped 3 bases and J dropped 2; count of bases not matched to a gene: 3. Germline-derived CDR1 and CDR2 are DFQATT and SNEGSKA (reference sequence). The CDR3 loop spans 14 amino acids. Here the CDR3 DNA reads TGCAGTGCTAGCAACGGGGGGGCCTACAATGAGCAGTTCTTC. It yields the protein CSASNGGAYNEQFF.

This clonotype was detected ten times or more. The chain uses TRBV29-1 and TRBJ2-7; a possible D gene is TRBD1 (6 bases). Germline values: CDR1 SQVTM, CDR2 ANQGSEA. This CDR3 comprises 12 residues. With 1 base removed from V and 5 bases from J, the gap between germline ends came to 9 bases. DNA of the CDR3: TGCAGCGTTGAAGGGGACAACCACGAGCAGTACGTC. It encodes CSVEGDNHEQYV.

This clonotype was counted many times. This chain connects TRBV28 to TRBJ2-7; no definite D call. Looked up from germline, CDR1 is MDHEN and CDR2 is SYDVKM. Trimming removed 8 bases at V and 9 bases at J, with 23 bases between. The CDR3 covers 14 residues. The CDR3 nucleotides are TGTGCCAGCCGGGCGGACCCACCTCTACGAGGGCAGTACTTC. The encoded protein is CASRADPPLRGQYF.

This clonotype was seen repeatedly, ten times or more. The rearrangement links TRBV20-1 to TRBJ2-7, with D perhaps assigned TRBD1 or TRBD2 (5 bases each). V lost 0 bases and J lost 0, with 12 bases in between. This CDR3 has 15 amino acids. Germline lookup yields CDR1 DFQATT and CDR2 SNEGSKA (reference sequence). The CDR3 is CSARDEGRSSYEQYV. The CDR3 bases are TGCAGTGCTAGAGACGAGGGACGCAGCTCCTACGAGCAGTACGTC.

This clonotype has at least ten counts. The CDR3 is CASSLALLAEETQYF. CDR3 nucleotide sequence: TGCGCCAGCAGCTTGGCATTACTAGCGGAAGAGACCCAGTACTTC. This rearrangement joins TRBV5-1 to TRBJ2-5; 8 bases align to TRBD2. Per the germline V gene, CDR1 is SGHRS and CDR2 is YFSETQ. Germline trimming cut 0 bases from V and 3 bases from J; bases unmatched to any gene: 4. CDR3 size: 15 residues.